This entry describes one T cell receptor (beta chain). The antigen remains undetermined. This specimen comes from a study of T cells in Graves' hyperthyroidism and ophthalmopathy. Overall study results and limits: The model predicted ophthalmopathy a median roughly 6.5 months before onset. Also found in blood were most expanded thyroid clonotypes above 0.001. Ophthalmopathy could be told apart from stable hyperthyroidism with a 13 V-J model.

After removal of 5 bases from V and 3 bases from J, the junction contained 7 bases not matched to a gene. CDR3 length equals 16 residues. Germline V lookup: CDR1 SEHNR, CDR2 FQNEAQ (reference sequence). From RNA transcripts, TCR beta CDR3 regions were amplified. Primed by the HTBI set, a first-round RT-PCR was run on the TCR CDR3. TCRdb recomputed calls from the multiplex PCR reads with MiXCR, one row per CDR3 protein. The sample contains more than 550,000 distinct CDR3 sequences, 45% of which appear only once. Uncontrolled infection, other autoimmune disease, pregnancy or lactation led to exclusion. The sequence came from an adult man with Graves' disease, either hyperthyroidism or ophthalmopathy (not recorded which). The chain employs TRBV7-9 and TRBJ1-4; 9 bases agree with TRBD1. Sequencing input: peripheral blood or thyroid tissue (not recorded which). CDR3 sequence: CASSANRGHSNEKLFF. The CDR3 DNA is TGTGCCAGCAGCGCAAACAGGGGGCATTCTAATGAAAAACTGTTTTTT.